These 13 T cell receptor beta chains came from one sample sequenced in a study of identical twins. From the 5' RACE reads, TCRdb called clonotypes with MiXCR, one entry per CDR3 protein. In the table there are approximately 670,000 distinct CDR3 sequences, roughly 6% of which are singletons. The sample comprised naive T cells sorted from blood. Every receptor here comes from a man aged 18 to 30 in good health.

The sample holds many counts of this clonotype. The gene calls are TRBV6-5 and TRBJ2-1; perhaps TRBD1 as D (5 bases). V was cut by 2 bases and J by 5 bases, with 10 bases left in between. Germline CDR1 is MNHEY and CDR2 is SVGAGI. The CDR3 length is 14 residues. This CDR3 is CASSYQGLNNEQFF. For the CDR3, the DNA is TGTGCCAGCAGTTACCAGGGCCTCAACAATGAGCAGTTCTTC.

This clonotype was found many times. This chain connects TRBV5-4 to TRBJ2-7; D unresolved. CDR3 length: 12 amino acids. Germline V CDR1 and CDR2: SGHNT, YYREEE (reference sequence). V was shortened by 2 bases and J by 2 bases, with 5 bases between the two germline ends. CDR3 loop: CASSFYPYEQYF. CDR3 bases: TGTGCCAGCAGCTTTTACCCCTACGAGCAGTACTTC. Full variable domain (missing parts from reference TRBV5-4 and TRBJ2-7): ETGVTQSPTHLIKTRGQQVTLRCSSQSGHNTVSWYQQALGQGPQFIFQYYREEENGRGNFPPRFSGLQFPNYSSELNVNALELDDSALYLCASSFYPYEQYFGPGTRLTVT.

V is TRBV20-1 and J is TRBJ2-7; TRBD2 matches at 7 bases. The ends lost 3 bases at V and 1 base at J; junction bases unmatched: 12. Germline CDR1 is DFQATT and CDR2 is SNEGSKA (reference sequence). The CDR3 spans 16 residues. The CDR3 loop reads CSARDLTGRVSYEQYF. For the CDR3, the DNA is TGCAGTGCTAGGGATCTGACGGGGAGGGTGTCCTACGAGCAGTACTTC.

This clonotype was detected a few times. The rearrangement links TRBV6-1 to TRBJ2-5, with 7 positions matching TRBD1. Unmatched junction bases numbered 10, after V lost 7 bases and J lost 5 bases. Germline V lookup: CDR1 MNHNS, CDR2 SASEGT. There are 14 residues in the CDR3. CDR3 coding DNA: TGTGCCAGCACGACAGGGCGTCAGGGGGAGACCCAGTACTTC. Amino acid sequence: CASTTGRQGETQYF.

The sample holds many counts of this clonotype. The chain couples TRBV12-3 or TRBV12-4 to TRBJ1-5; D unresolved. The CDR3 contains 14 residues. V gave up 1 base and J gave up 1 base, with 5 bases separating them. The CDR3 sequence is CASSLGRSNQPQHF. The CDR3 DNA sequence: TGTGCCAGCAGTTTAGGCAGGAGCAATCAGCCCCAGCATTTT.

This clonotype occurred a few times. The V gene is TRBV28, the J gene TRBJ2-2; 13 positions match TRBD2. The germline gives CDR1 MDHEN, CDR2 SYDVKM. Unmatched junction bases numbered 6, after V lost 5 bases and J lost 6 bases. The CDR3 contains 16 residues. CDR3 nucleotide sequence: TGTGCCAGCAGTGTGACTAGCGGGGGGATAGCCGGGGAGCTGTTTTTT. Amino acid sequence: CASSVTSGGIAGELFF.

The table lists this clonotype with many counts. The chain has TRBV7-2 and TRBJ2-5; D call uncertain. With 1 base removed from V and 5 bases from J, the gap between germline ends came to 8 bases. Germline V lookup: CDR1 SGHTA, CDR2 FQGNSA. The CDR3 loop spans 13 amino acids. CDR3 residues: CASSLVSPETQYF. Written as DNA, the CDR3 is TGTGCCAGCAGCTTAGTATCACCGGAGACCCAGTACTTC.

This clonotype occurred many times. CDR3 loop: CSAEGAGTNEQFF. In DNA form, the CDR3 reads TGCAGTGCTGAGGGGGCCGGCACCAATGAGCAGTTCTTC. This rearrangement joins TRBV20-1 to TRBJ2-1; 7 nucleotides align to TRBD1. The V and J ends lost 5 bases and 6 bases, in that order; junction bases with no gene match: 7. Germline V gives CDR1 DFQATT, CDR2 SNEGSKA (reference sequence). This CDR3 contains 13 residues.

The chain uses TRBV3-1 and TRBJ2-3; possibly TRBD2 for D (5 bases). The CDR3 runs to 16 residues. The V end lost 0 bases, the J end lost 0 bases, and 10 bases lay between the germline ends. Looked up from germline, CDR1 is LGHDT and CDR2 is YNNKEL (reference sequence). DNA of the CDR3: TGTGCCAGCAGCCAAGAGGGAGCCTCTAGCACAGATACGCAGTATTTT. It codes for CASSQEGASSTDTQYF.

At least ten counts were recorded for this clonotype. The chain has TRBV5-1 and TRBJ2-7; 7 bases map to TRBD2. The length of the CDR3 is 14 residues. Germline CDR1 and CDR2: SGHRS and YFSETQ. Trimming cost V 0 bases and J 6 bases; bases outside gene matches: 6. In DNA, the CDR3 is TGCGCCAGCAGCTTGGACGCGGGAGTAAGCGAGCAGTACGTC. Protein sequence: CASSLDAGVSEQYV.

This clonotype appeared many times. The CDR3 loop reads CASSKGGMNTEAFF. The CDR3 DNA follows: TGTGCCAGCAGTAAGGGGGGGATGAACACTGAAGCTTTCTTT. The chain joins TRBV28 to TRBJ1-1, with a tentative D call TRBD1 (6 bases). Germline V lookup: CDR1 MDHEN, CDR2 SYDVKM. Trimming took 5 bases from V and 0 from J, leaving 10 bases between them. The CDR3 spans 14 residues.

In this sample, this clonotype turned up many times. The chain joins TRBV20-1 to TRBJ2-1; D remains ambiguous. The CDR3 has 14 amino acids. The germline gives CDR1 DFQATT, CDR2 SNEGSKA (reference sequence). With 5 bases removed from V and 3 bases from J, the gap between germline ends came to 14 bases. Written as DNA, the CDR3 is TGCAGTGCTCGCCTGCGCAGCTACTACAATGAGCAGTTCTTC. Encoded protein: CSARLRSYYNEQFF.

In this sample, this clonotype turned up many times. The chain joins TRBV20-1 to TRBJ1-1; D not resolved. V was cut by 3 bases and J by 5 bases, with 10 bases left in between. Per germline, CDR1 DFQATT and CDR2 SNEGSKA (reference sequence). The CDR3 has 12 residues. DNA of the CDR3: TGCAGTGCTAGTGCAGGCGCTACTGAAGCTTTCTTT. Translated: CSASAGATEAFF.